The sequence of this T cell receptor (beta chain) was determined in a study of T-cell reconstitution after alpha-beta-depleted transplantation in children (dated by TCRdb to 2016 to 2018). Study-level background: T-cell immune reconstitution after TCRalphabeta/CD19-depleted allogeneic hematopoietic cell transplantation in children was quantitatively tracked in the study by means of TCR repertoire profiling.

The sample holds a few counts of this clonotype. This clone's antigen is unknown. No clone much larger than this one lies a single base away; base qualities are absent. Library preparation used PCR. The listed sequencing device is Illumina HiSeq 2500. Molecular barcoding was employed in the preparation of TCR libraries, with unique molecular identifiers being used to normalize TCRbeta repertoire quantification. TCRdb redid the processing of the public reads, applying fastp at Q25 and MiXCR, and retained in-frame beta chains. Each entry merges the rows of one CDR3 protein and shows their most common DNA and genes. The sample table holds some 490,000 distinct CDR3 sequences, of which under 15% were seen once. The top ten clonotypes cover roughly 5.4% of the sample. From its cysteine to its phenylalanine, the CDR3 spans 17 amino acids. Only the CDR3 region is kept as DNA, spanning 51 bases read in frame from base 1.

The TCR sequence derives from a human donor who donated a stem cell graft to a child with combined immunodeficiency. The sequencing here drew on PBMCs from the stem cell graft donor, taken from the stem cell graft. In this chain, TRBV12-1 is recombined with TRBJ2-1; whether TRBD2, the table's D call, matches the DNA was not checked. TRBV12-1 is labeled a pseudogene. The nucleotide sequence reads TGTGCCAGCAGCGTTGAAACCGGGACTAGCGAAAACAATGAGCAGTTCTTC. Its translation reads: CASSVETGTSENNEQFF.